This T cell receptor (beta chain) emerged from a study of vaccination and CD4 T cells after COVID-19. Sequence data for DNA of cultured CD4+ T cells were generated by the Oncomine TCR Beta short-read assay. Cultured CD4+ T cells were the source of extracted genomic DNA. TCRdb re-called the PCR reads with MiXCR, one entry per CDR3 protein. In the table there are thousands of distinct CDR3 sequences, roughly 30% of which are singletons. The treatment here: roughly ten-day PBMC culture with coronavirus spike peptide pools or control peptides (ViraFEST assay). The collection of CD4+ T cells from the unexposed donor took place before the COVID-19 pandemic (2011-2018). Via ViraFEST, peptide pools expanded antigen-specific T cells before TCR sequencing. This CDR3 is built from 13 residues. V gave up 0 bases and J gave up 10 bases; unmatched junction bases: 1. Germline V gene data show CDR1 as LNHNV and CDR2 as YYDKDF (reference sequence).

This clonotype was seen once. The antigen is not known. Sequenced sample: CD4+ T cells from blood, cultured in vitro. The clonotype was recovered from a human donor in good health. This chain uses TRBV15 with TRBJ2-1; 9 nucleotides agree with TRBD2. CDR3 sequence: CATSRDSGREQFF. CDR3 coding DNA: TGTGCCACCAGCAGAGATAGCGGGAGAGAGCAGTTCTTC. The full variable domain, in which reference TRBV15 and TRBJ2-1 provide the parts outside the CDR3, is DAMVIQNPRYQVTQFGKPVTLSCSQTLNHNVMYWYQQKSSQAPKLLFHYYDKDFNNEADTPDNFQSRRPNTSFCFLDIRSPGLGDTAMYLCATSRDSGREQFFGPGTRLTVL.